The 32 T cell receptor beta chains below all came from one sample that was sequenced in a study of identical twins. TCRdb ran MiXCR on the 5' RACE reads and lists one entry per CDR3 protein. The sample lists approximately 680,000 distinct CDR3 sequences; about 7.1% were seen once. The same specimen was also included in a second study, on yellow fever vaccine responses in identical twins.

The sequenced sample consisted of PBMCs. The origin of the receptors is a woman in her late teens or twenties in good health.

At least ten counts were recorded for this clonotype. The chain joins TRBV28 to TRBJ1-2; D perhaps matches TRBD1 (6 bases). There are 13 residues in the CDR3. V was trimmed by 6 bases and J by 5 bases, leaving 13 bases between them. Germline assignment: CDR1 MDHEN and CDR2 SYDVKM. CDR3 nucleotides: TGTGCCAGCAGGAACCGGGACAAGTATGGCTACACCTTC. This translates into CASRNRDKYGYTF.

The table lists this clonotype with a few counts. This chain uses TRBV28 with TRBJ1-1; TRBD1 matches 7 bases. The CDR3 is made up of 13 amino acids. Per germline, CDR1 MDHEN and CDR2 SYDVKM. V lost 11 bases and J lost 5; bases outside the gene matches: 11. The CDR3 nucleotides are TGTGCCGGCCGCCCAGGGGGGGATACTGAAGCTTTCTTT. Translating it yields CAGRPGGDTEAFF. The whole variable domain, remainder taken from reference TRBV28 and TRBJ1-1, is DVKVTQSSRYLVKRTGEKVFLECVQDMDHENMFWYRQDPGLGLRLIYFSYDVKMKEKGDIPEGYSVSREKKERFSLILESASTNQTSMYLCAGRPGGDTEAFFGQGTRLTVV.

This clonotype was counted many times. The chain couples TRBV12-3 or TRBV12-4 to TRBJ2-7, with TRBD1 matching over 8 bases. V lost 5 bases and J lost 5; bases outside the gene matches: 11. This CDR3 contains 15 residues. The CDR3 DNA is TGTGCCAGCAGTGCGTCATCGGACAGGGTCCACGAGCAGTACTTC. It codes for CASSASSDRVHEQYF.

This clonotype was seen many times. V usage is TRBV10-3 and J usage is TRBJ1-5, with D unclear. CDR1 ENHRY and CDR2 SYGVKD come from the germline V gene. This CDR3 spans 14 amino acids. Deletions cut 2 bases from V and 2 bases from J, with 7 bases between. CDR3 in amino acids: CAISEGLRNQPQHF. The CDR3 region has the DNA TGTGCCATCAGTGAGGGTTTGCGCAATCAGCCCCAGCATTTT.

J is TRBJ2-3 and V is TRBV25-1; 7 bases agree with TRBD2. CDR1 and CDR2 from the germline V gene are MGHDK and SYGVNS. V trimming: 5 bases; J trimming: 0 bases; junction bases outside the gene matches: 8. The CDR3 length is 16 residues. The CDR3 DNA is TGTGCCAGCAGTCAAACTAGCGTACTCAGCACAGATACGCAGTATTTT. It codes for CASSQTSVLSTDTQYF.

This clonotype was observed a few times. V and J are TRBV7-3 and TRBJ2-2; D is uncertain. Per the germline V gene, CDR1 is SGHTA and CDR2 is FQGTGA. The CDR3 runs 13 residues. V dropped 4 bases and J dropped 4 bases, with 7 bases sitting between them. As DNA, the CDR3 is TGTGCCAGCAGCTCCCCGGTCACCGGGGAGCTGTTTTTT. It yields the protein CASSSPVTGELFF.

This clonotype was found a few times. The chain joins TRBV24-1 to TRBJ2-4, with 8 bases fitting TRBD1. Trimming at V came to 1 base and at J to 1 base, leaving 8 bases not matched to a gene. CDR1 is KGHDR, CDR2 SFDVKD, per germline. CDR3 length: 18 residues. For the CDR3, the DNA is TGTGCCACCAGTGATTTTTGGACAGGGAACTGTGCCAAAAACATTCAGTACTTC. Protein product: CATSDFWTGNCAKNIQYF.

V gene TRBV15 combines with J gene TRBJ2-3; 9 bases agree with TRBD1. V lost 5 bases to trimming and J lost 0 bases; unmatched junction nucleotides: 6. The germline V gene encodes CDR1 LNHNV and CDR2 YYDKDF (reference sequence). The CDR3 is made up of 16 amino acids. The CDR3, as DNA: TGTGCCACCAGCCTATGGGGGACAGGGAGCACAGATACGCAGTATTTT. As protein: CATSLWGTGSTDTQYF.

This clonotype appeared many times. The chain employs TRBV20-1 and TRBJ1-2; 9 nucleotides align to TRBD1. J was trimmed by 6 bases and V by 6 bases; bases with no gene match: 14. The CDR3 has 15 residues. CDR1 is DFQATT and CDR2 is SNEGSKA in the germline V gene (reference sequence). CDR3 loop: CSAWDRVRNDHGYTF. CDR3 nucleotide sequence: TGCAGTGCATGGGACAGGGTGAGGAATGATCATGGCTACACCTTC.

The chain joins TRBV7-9 to TRBJ2-3, with 9 bases lining up with TRBD1. Per the germline V gene, CDR1 is SEHNR and CDR2 is FQNEAQ (reference sequence). The junction had 5 bases not matched to a gene; V was cut back by 4 bases and J by 3 bases. This CDR3 has 15 residues. The chain's CDR3 is CASSSGQGVTDTQYF. The CDR3 DNA follows: TGTGCCAGCAGCTCGGGACAGGGAGTGACAGATACGCAGTATTTT. Variable domain in full (rest from reference TRBV7-9 and TRBJ2-3): DTGVSQNPRHKITKRGQNVTFRCDPISEHNRLYWYRQTLGQGPEFLTYFQNEAQLEKSRLLSDRFSAERPKGSFSTLEIQRTEQGDSAMYLCASSSGQGVTDTQYFGPGTRLTVL.

This clonotype has a count of ten or more. The CDR3 loop reads CSAGGTGAAYEQYF. The CDR3 DNA reads TGCAGCGCCGGCGGTACTGGGGCTGCCTACGAGCAGTACTTC. The chain is built from TRBV29-1 and TRBJ2-7, with a tentative D call TRBD1 (5 bases). Deletions cut 7 bases from V and 2 bases from J, with 18 bases between. Germline values: CDR1 SQVTM, CDR2 ANQGSEA. The CDR3 sequence is 14 residues long.

V usage is TRBV6-2 or TRBV6-3 and J usage is TRBJ2-5; D remains ambiguous. V was clipped by 5 bases and J by 2 bases, with 6 bases between them. Germline assignment: CDR1 MNHEY and CDR2 SVGEGT. The CDR3 is 12 residues long. The CDR3 nucleotides are TGTGCCAGCAGTCCCTTTCAAGAGACCCAGTACTTC. Protein sequence: CASSPFQETQYF.

This clonotype occurred many times. This chain uses TRBV12-3 or TRBV12-4 with TRBJ1-5, with 7 bases lining up with TRBD1. The V gene end was trimmed by 6 bases and the J gene end by 3 bases; junction bases not matched to a gene: 2. This CDR3 spans 13 amino acids. DNA of the CDR3: TGTGCCAGCAGCGGACAGGTCAATCAGCCCCAGCATTTT. It specifies CASSGQVNQPQHF.

This clonotype was counted ten times or more. The chain uses TRBV7-9 and TRBJ2-1; TRBD1 agrees at 9 bases. With 0 bases clipped from V and 12 bases from J, the junction kept 9 bases outside the gene matches. CDR1 is SEHNR, CDR2 FQNEAQ, per germline (reference sequence). This CDR3 region has 15 residues. The CDR3 DNA reads as TGTGCCAGCAGCTTAGCTGCAGGACAGGGGATGGGGCAGTTCTTC. This gives the protein CASSLAAGQGMGQFF.

There are a few counts of this clonotype. The CDR3 coding sequence is TGCAGTGCTAAGGGCCCCAATAGCAATCAGCCCCAGCATTTT. It translates to CSAKGPNSNQPQHF. This chain connects TRBV20-1 to TRBJ1-5; unclear D gene. The germline V gene encodes CDR1 DFQATT and CDR2 SNEGSKA (reference sequence). V lost 4 bases and J lost 0, with 10 bases in between. The CDR3 is 14 amino acids.

In its sample, this clonotype was seen many times. This chain joins TRBV29-1 and TRBJ1-1; TRBD1 matches at 9 bases. Germline CDR1 is SQVTM and CDR2 is ANQGSEA. This CDR3 spans 13 amino acids. With V trimmed by 6 bases and J by 5 bases, 7 bases remained unmatched. This chain's CDR3 is CSVTGGRTTEAFF. CDR3 bases: TGCAGCGTGACAGGGGGACGTACGACTGAAGCTTTCTTT.

The chain carries TRBV9 and TRBJ1-1; D is perhaps TRBD1 (6 bases). The CDR3 totals 15 residues. CDR1 and CDR2 (germline): SGDLS, YYNGEE. Trimming took 0 bases from V and 5 from J, leaving 14 bases between them. CDR3 protein: CASSVGAGVETEAFF. CDR3 nucleotides: TGTGCCAGCAGCGTAGGAGCAGGGGTGGAGACTGAAGCTTTCTTT.

This clonotype was seen a few times. The gene calls are TRBV28 and TRBJ2-7; 10 positions match TRBD2. V shed 5 bases and J 3 bases; nucleotides not matched to a gene: 7. This CDR3 has 15 residues. Germline V lookup: CDR1 MDHEN, CDR2 SYDVKM. CDR3: CASSPSASGGYEQYF. CDR3 DNA: TGTGCCAGCAGTCCGAGCGCTAGCGGGGGCTACGAGCAGTACTTC.

This clonotype occurred a few times. The CDR3 loop reads CASSQDQQGRTEAFF. CDR3 in DNA: TGTGCCAGCAGCCAAGATCAGCAGGGACGCACTGAAGCTTTCTTT. The rearrangement uses TRBV4-2 and TRBJ1-1; maybe TRBD1 (5 bases). V lost 0 bases to trimming and J lost 4 bases, with 12 bases between them. Germline V gene lookup returns CDR1 LGHNA and CDR2 YNFKEQ. CDR3 length equals 15 residues.

This clonotype has a handful of counts. The gene calls are TRBV7-8 and TRBJ1-1; possibly TRBD1 for D (5 bases). The CDR3 is made up of 13 amino acids. Looked up from germline, CDR1 is SGHVS and CDR2 is FQNEAQ. V was pared by 5 bases and J by 3 bases, with 10 bases between. DNA of the CDR3: TGTGCCAGCAGCCGAGGAGGGGACACTGAAGCTTTCTTT. Its translation: CASSRGGDTEAFF.

Ten or more counts support this clonotype. The chain's CDR3 is CSVETTSGPMSSYNEQFF. For the CDR3, the DNA is TGCAGCGTTGAAACGACTAGCGGGCCCATGAGCTCCTACAATGAGCAGTTCTTC. This chain links TRBV29-1 with TRBJ2-1; 10 bases map to TRBD2. Per germline, CDR1 SQVTM and CDR2 ANQGSEA. CDR3 length: 18 residues. The ends lost 2 bases at V and 0 bases at J; junction bases unmatched: 10.

The chain combines TRBV10-3 with TRBJ1-6, with D possibly matching TRBD1 (5 bases). This CDR3 is built from 15 residues. V shed 0 bases and J shed 7 bases, with 10 bases lying between them. The germline CDR1 and CDR2 sequences are ENHRY and SYGVKD. CDR3 residues: CAISESGPSNSPLHF. The CDR3 DNA follows: TGTGCCATCAGTGAGTCGGGACCTTCGAATTCACCCCTCCACTTT.

This sequence joins TRBV5-1 and TRBJ2-7; 8 bases are shared with TRBD1. This CDR3 comprises 15 residues. Germline V lookup: CDR1 SGHRS, CDR2 YFSETQ. Losses at the gene ends were 4 bases for V and 2 bases for J; bases not matched to a gene: 8. The CDR3 sequence is CASSTGTGRAYEQYF. The CDR3 DNA follows: TGCGCCAGCAGCACAGGGACAGGACGGGCCTACGAGCAGTACTTC.

This clonotype was counted at least ten times. V gene TRBV27 combines with J gene TRBJ2-2; 9 bases match TRBD2. Trimming took 5 bases from V and 5 from J; bases not matched to a gene: 12. The CDR3 extends over 17 amino acids. Germline CDR1 and CDR2: MNHEY and SMNVEV (reference sequence). The DNA of the CDR3 is TGTGCCAGCAGTCCTCCTAGCGGGGCGGCTAAGACCGGGGAGCTGTTTTTT. It codes for CASSPPSGAAKTGELFF.

The chain recombines TRBV20-1 with TRBJ2-1; D is perhaps TRBD2 (6 bases). V lost 0 bases and J 3 bases, leaving 12 bases between the germline ends. CDR3 length equals 15 residues. Germline V gives CDR1 DFQATT, CDR2 SNEGSKA (reference sequence). CDR3 sequence (DNA): TGCAGTGCTAGAGACCCGGGAGACGTCTACAATGAGCAGTTCTTC. Protein product: CSARDPGDVYNEQFF.

A few counts support this clonotype. The chain links TRBV5-1 to TRBJ2-2; 10 bases are shared with TRBD1. Germline V lookup: CDR1 SGHRS, CDR2 YFSETQ. Trimming at V came to 2 bases and at J to 2 bases, leaving 6 bases not matched to a gene. This CDR3 has 17 amino acids. The CDR3 nucleotides read TGCGCCAGCAGCTTTCCACGGACAGGGGGAAACACCGGGGAGCTGTTTTTT. Encoded protein: CASSFPRTGGNTGELFF. The whole variable domain, filled in from reference TRBV5-1 and TRBJ2-2, reads KAGVTQTPRYLIKTRGQQVTLSCSPISGHRSVSWYQQTPGQGLQFLFEYFSETQRNKGNFPGRFSGRQFSNSRSEMNVSTLELGDSALYLCASSFPRTGGNTGELFFGEGSRLTVL.

There are a few counts of this clonotype. One end of the junction does not line up with germline, which may come from a read error. The chain joins TRBV19 to TRBJ1-1, with D unresolved. Germline CDR1 and CDR2: LNHDA and SQIVND (reference sequence). CDR3 length equals 15 residues. CDR3 sequence reads: CAGSPQGLGNTEAFF. For the CDR3, the DNA is TGTGCCGGTAGTCCTCAAGGACTGGGGAACACTGAAGCTTTCTTT. The complete variable domain, with remaining parts taken from reference TRBV19 and TRBJ1-1, reads DGGITQSPKYLFRKEGQNVTLSCEQNLNHDAMYWYRQDPGQGLRLIYYSQIVNDFQKGDIAEGYSVSREKKESFPLTVTSAQKNPTAFYLCAGSPQGLGNTEAFFGQGTRLTVV.

This clonotype was picked up many times. This chain uses TRBV10-3 with TRBJ1-1; 7 bases align to TRBD1. V was pared by 6 bases and J by 0 bases, with 4 bases of the junction left unmatched. CDR1 ENHRY and CDR2 SYGVKD come from the germline V gene. The CDR3 runs 14 residues. The CDR3 sequence is CAISDGTVNTEAFF. In DNA form, the CDR3 reads TGTGCCATCAGCGACGGGACAGTGAACACTGAAGCTTTCTTT.

Ten or more counts support this clonotype. This chain's CDR3 is CASSLGRQYEQYF. CDR3 DNA: TGTGCCAGCAGTTTAGGTCGGCAGTACGAGCAGTACTTC. V and J are TRBV12-3 or TRBV12-4 and TRBJ2-7, with D hard to call. The CDR3 has 13 amino acids. With 1 base removed from V and 4 bases from J, the gap between germline ends came to 8 bases.

This clonotype was seen more than once but under ten times. V is TRBV5-1 and J is TRBJ2-1; 9 positions agree with TRBD1. Germline lookup yields CDR1 SGHRS and CDR2 YFSETQ. V dropped 5 bases and J dropped 9; count of bases not matched to a gene: 12. The CDR3 sequence is 15 residues long. The DNA of the CDR3 is TGCGCCAGCAGTCCGAGGAGACAGGGGGTATCTGAGCAGTTCTTC. It specifies CASSPRRQGVSEQFF.

The table lists this clonotype with a few counts. The chain uses TRBV11-2 and TRBJ2-1, with 12 bases fitting TRBD2. Germline lookup yields CDR1 SGHAT and CDR2 FQNNGV. Losses at the gene ends were 5 bases for V and 5 bases for J; bases not matched to a gene: 13. The CDR3 runs 18 residues. The CDR3 protein is CASSPGLAGTGRNNEQFF. In DNA form, the CDR3 reads TGTGCCAGCAGCCCAGGACTAGCGGGGACAGGGAGGAACAATGAGCAGTTCTTC.

In this sample, this clonotype turned up many times. V is TRBV10-3 and J is TRBJ2-1; D assignment may be TRBD1 or TRBD2 (5 bases each). Trimming took 10 bases from V and 8 from J, leaving 12 bases between them. Per the germline V gene, CDR1 is ENHRY and CDR2 is SYGVKD. The CDR3 is 11 amino acids. This CDR3 reads CATERGDEQFF. The CDR3 DNA reads as TGTGCCACCGAGAGAGGGGATGAGCAGTTCTTC.